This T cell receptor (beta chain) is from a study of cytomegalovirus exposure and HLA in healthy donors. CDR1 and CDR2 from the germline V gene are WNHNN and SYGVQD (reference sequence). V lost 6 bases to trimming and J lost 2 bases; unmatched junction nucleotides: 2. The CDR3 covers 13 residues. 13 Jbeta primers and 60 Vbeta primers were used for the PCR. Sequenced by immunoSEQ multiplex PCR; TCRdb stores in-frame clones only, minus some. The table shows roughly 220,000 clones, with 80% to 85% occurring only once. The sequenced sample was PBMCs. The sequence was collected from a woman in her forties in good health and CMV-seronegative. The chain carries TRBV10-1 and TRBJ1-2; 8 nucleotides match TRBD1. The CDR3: CASRQGGNYGYTF. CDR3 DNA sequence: TGCGCCAGCAGACAGGGGGGGAACTATGGCTACACCTTC.